These 30 T cell receptor beta chains originate from one sample sequenced in a study of cytomegalovirus exposure and HLA in healthy donors. Primers for the PCR totalled 60 Vbeta and 13 Jbeta. Data came from immunoSEQ multiplex PCR; TCRdb stores just in-frame clones and leaves some out. This table has roughly 200,000 clones, around 76% appearing once. The source material was PBMCs. The receptors derive from a man younger than 40 in good health and CMV-seronegative.

This sequence joins TRBV28 and TRBJ2-3, with TRBD1 matching over 7 bases. The length of the CDR3 is 14 residues. V lost 5 bases to trimming and J lost 9 bases; unmatched junction nucleotides: 11. CDR1 is MDHEN and CDR2 is SYDVKM in the germline V gene. The CDR3 DNA reads TGTGCCAGCAGTGCTTCCGAAGGGGGCGGGACGCAGTATTTT. It codes for CASSASEGGGTQYF. The variable domain in full, completed from reference TRBV28 and TRBJ2-3, reads DVKVTQSSRYLVKRTGEKVFLECVQDMDHENMFWYRQDPGLGLRLIYFSYDVKMKEKGDIPEGYSVSREKKERFSLILESASTNQTSMYLCASSASEGGGTQYFGPGTRLTVL.

J is TRBJ2-5 and V is TRBV11-2, with a weak D call TRBD2 (5 bases). The germline CDR1 and CDR2 sequences are SGHAT and FQNNGV. The CDR3 extends over 18 amino acids. V was pared by 1 base and J by 5 bases, with 23 bases between. CDR3 DNA sequence: TGTGCCAGCAGCTTAGTTTCTCTGGGTCAAAAACGGGGTGAGACCCAGTACTTC. This translates into CASSLVSLGQKRGETQYF.

The chain uses TRBV12-2 and TRBJ1-1. TRBV12-2 is described as a pseudogene. The CDR3 has 15 amino acids. CDR3 sequence (DNA): TGTGCAAGTCGCTTAGGCAGAGCGGAGAACACTGAAGCTTTCTTT. The encoded protein is CASRLGRAENTEAFF.

V gene TRBV4-1 combines with J gene TRBJ1-1; D possibly corresponds to TRBD1 (6 bases). CDR3 size: 14 residues. V lost 2 bases and J 5 bases, leaving 12 bases between the germline ends. The germline V gene has CDR1 MGHRA and CDR2 YSYEKL. This chain's CDR3 is CASSQNREGTEAFF. The CDR3 coding sequence is TGCGCCAGCAGCCAAAACAGGGAAGGGACTGAAGCTTTCTTT.

CDR3 DNA sequence: TGTGCCAGCAGTGCAGGGGGCCTTGGCACTGAAGCTTTCTTT. As protein: CASSAGGLGTEAFF. The V and J genes are TRBV2 and TRBJ1-1; 8 bases are a match to TRBD1. The CDR3 is made up of 14 amino acids. CDR1 is SNHLY and CDR2 is FYNNEI in the germline V gene. V lost 4 bases to trimming and J lost 4 bases; unmatched junction nucleotides: 5.

The V call is TRBV7-9, the J call TRBJ1-1; 7 bases are shared with TRBD1. V lost 6 bases, J lost 4 bases, and 8 bases stayed unmatched. Germline CDR1 is SEHNR and CDR2 is FQNEAQ (reference sequence). This CDR3 spans 14 amino acids. CDR3 amino acids: CASRKKGASTEAFF. CDR3 bases: TGTGCCAGCAGGAAAAAGGGGGCAAGCACTGAAGCTTTCTTT.

This chain connects TRBV13 to TRBJ1-1; a possible D gene is TRBD1 (5 bases). CDR3 length: 13 amino acids. Germline V gives CDR1 PRHDT, CDR2 FYEKMQ (reference sequence). V lost 5 bases, J lost 8 bases, and 15 bases lay in between. CDR3 residues: CASSGNRNSEAFF. CDR3 nucleotides: TGTGCCAGCAGCGGCAACAGGAATTCGGAAGCTTTCTTT.

The rearrangement links TRBV5-1 to TRBJ2-5; D ambiguous. Germline-derived CDR1 and CDR2 are SGHRS and YFSETQ. The CDR3 has 15 residues. Between the trimmed V and J ends, which lost 0 bases and 3 bases, there was a span of 12 bases. The CDR3 loop reads CASSLDTLPKETQYF. The CDR3 DNA reads TGCGCCAGCAGCTTGGATACTCTCCCCAAAGAGACCCAGTACTTC.

The V call is TRBV6-5, the J call TRBJ2-1; possibly TRBD1 for D (6 bases). This CDR3 contains 15 residues. Germline CDR1 is MNHEY and CDR2 is SVGAGI. Trimming cost V 2 bases and J 7 bases, with 15 bases left between them. This CDR3 is CASSYVGGVANEQFF. CDR3 sequence (DNA): TGTGCCAGCAGTTACGTAGGGGGAGTTGCGAATGAGCAGTTCTTC.

This rearrangement joins TRBV5-1 to TRBJ1-2; tentatively, D is TRBD1 (5 bases). The CDR3 spans 13 residues. Germline values: CDR1 SGHRS, CDR2 YFSETQ. Trimming removed 4 bases at V and 2 bases at J, with 9 bases between. The chain's CDR3 is CASSMQGNYGYTF. The CDR3 DNA is TGCGCCAGCAGCATGCAGGGCAACTATGGCTACACCTTC.

This clone has only a few counts. This sample also contains other DNA sequences that code for the same CDR3. This sequence joins TRBV9 and TRBJ2-7; TRBD2 agrees at 10 bases. V lost 2 bases and J lost 4; bases outside the gene matches: 3. CDR1 and CDR2 (germline): SGDLS, YYNGEE. The CDR3 totals 14 residues. The CDR3 sequence: CASSVSGRGYEQYF. For the CDR3, the DNA is TGTGCCAGCAGCGTCAGCGGGAGGGGGTACGAGCAGTACTTC.

The chain has TRBV2 and TRBJ2-7; TRBD1 matches 7 bases. Per the germline V gene, CDR1 is SNHLY and CDR2 is FYNNEI. The length of the CDR3 is 14 residues. Losses at the gene ends were 6 bases for V and 2 bases for J; bases not matched to a gene: 7. The CDR3, as DNA: TGTGCCAGCAGGGAACAGGGGATCACCTACGAGCAGTACTTC. Protein product: CASREQGITYEQYF.

The V and J genes are TRBV5-1 and TRBJ2-7; no clear D gene. Trimming cost V 4 bases and J 2 bases, with 16 bases left between them. Germline V lookup: CDR1 SGHRS, CDR2 YFSETQ. This CDR3 region has 15 residues. The CDR3 here is CASSRISGQTYEQYF. The DNA of the CDR3 is TGCGCCAGCAGCCGCATCTCGGGTCAAACCTACGAGCAGTACTTC.

The chain links TRBV4-2 to TRBJ2-3; TRBD2 matches at 10 bases. V lost 6 bases to trimming and J lost 3 bases; unmatched junction nucleotides: 3. CDR3 length equals 14 residues. Germline assignment: CDR1 LGHNA and CDR2 YNFKEQ. Here the CDR3 DNA reads TGTGCCAGCAGACCTAGCGGGAGTACAGATACGCAGTATTTT. This encodes CASRPSGSTDTQYF.

The CDR3, as DNA: TGTGCCTGGGCTGACGGGAGCTCCTACAATGAGCAGTTCTTC. Its protein is CAWADGSSYNEQFF. The V call is TRBV30, the J call TRBJ2-1; weak D call: TRBD2 (6 bases). In germline, CDR1 is GTSNPN, CDR2 SVGIG (reference sequence). The V and J ends lost 5 bases and 0 bases respectively, with 11 bases between them. This CDR3 is built from 14 residues. Drawing the rest from reference TRBV30 and TRBJ2-1, the complete variable domain is SQTIHQWPATLVQPVGSPLSLECTVEGTSNPNLYWYRQAAGRGLQLLFYSVGIGQISSEVPQNLSASRPQDRQFILSSKKLLLSDSGFYLCAWADGSSYNEQFFGPGTRLTVL.

The V and J genes are TRBV19 and TRBJ2-7, with 10 nucleotides matching TRBD1. J was trimmed by 2 bases and V by 6 bases; bases with no gene match: 7. The CDR3 loop spans 15 amino acids. Germline CDR1 LNHDA, CDR2 SQIVND (reference sequence). The CDR3 bases are TGTGCCAGTAGCCAAGGACAGGGGGGGACCTACGAGCAGTACTTC. It yields the protein CASSQGQGGTYEQYF.

The V gene is TRBV2, the J gene TRBJ1-2; 7 bases are a match to TRBD1. There are 13 residues in the CDR3. Germline V gives CDR1 SNHLY, CDR2 FYNNEI. The trim removed 7 bases at V and 4 bases at J, leaving 6 bases unmatched. CDR3 coding DNA: TGTGCCAGCAATCTACAGGGGATCTATGGCTACACCTTC. Protein: CASNLQGIYGYTF.

This clone was counted only a few times. This chain links TRBV5-6 with TRBJ2-5, with TRBD2 as a possible D gene (5 bases). The CDR3 totals 14 residues. Germline V gives CDR1 SGHDT, CDR2 YYEEEE. Between the trimmed V and J ends, which lost 7 bases and 11 bases, there was a span of 24 bases. CDR3 nucleotides: TGTGCCAGCGCCCAACCCGGCCTCCCGAGGGAGCAGTACTTC. Amino acids: CASAQPGLPREQYF.

The chain has TRBV7-8 and TRBJ2-2, with 8 nucleotides matching TRBD2. CDR3 length equals 17 residues. CDR1 is SGHVS and CDR2 is FQNEAQ in the germline V gene. V shed 5 bases, J shed 0 bases, and the junction held 8 bases outside the gene matches. The CDR3 here is CASSHTSGIANTGELFF. DNA for the CDR3: TGTGCCAGCAGCCACACTAGCGGAATCGCGAACACCGGGGAGCTGTTTTTT.

The chain recombines TRBV19 with TRBJ2-7; TRBD2 aligns across 7 bases. The CDR3 loop spans 13 amino acids. V dropped 8 bases and J dropped 6; count of bases not matched to a gene: 10. Per the germline V gene, CDR1 is LNHDA and CDR2 is SQIVND (reference sequence). The CDR3 spells CASGLWGGSEQYF. For the CDR3, the DNA is TGTGCCAGTGGGCTATGGGGGGGATCCGAGCAGTACTTC.

J is TRBJ2-3 and V is TRBV19; D is ambiguous. The CDR3 covers 14 residues. The germline V gene has CDR1 LNHDA and CDR2 SQIVND (reference sequence). V lost 7 bases and J lost 10, with 21 bases in between. DNA of the CDR3: TGTGCCAGTAACCACGTCCCCACTCTAGTGCCGCAGTATTTT. This sequence encodes CASNHVPTLVPQYF.

This clone was seen a few times. This chain links TRBV6-6 with TRBJ2-1; D might be TRBD2 (6 bases). Germline V CDR1 and CDR2: MNHNY, SVGAGI (reference sequence). V lost 8 bases, J lost 0 bases, and 11 bases lay in between. The CDR3 length is 14 residues. CDR3 loop: CASGTADSYNEQFF. As DNA, the CDR3 is TGTGCCAGCGGGACTGCAGACTCCTACAATGAGCAGTTCTTC.

The rearrangement joins TRBV12-5 to TRBJ2-5; TRBD2 matches 8 bases. The germline CDR1 and CDR2 sequences are LGHNT and FRNRAP. With 2 bases clipped from V and 5 bases from J, the junction kept 10 bases outside the gene matches. The CDR3 loop spans 16 amino acids. CDR3 loop: CASGLSPGGPVETQYF. The DNA of the CDR3 is TGTGCTAGTGGTTTGTCCCCGGGAGGGCCAGTGGAGACCCAGTACTTC.

The chain uses TRBV12-5 and TRBJ2-1; the D gene is possibly TRBD2 (6 bases). Germline V gene sequence: CDR1 LGHNT, CDR2 FRNRAP. There are 16 residues in the CDR3. Between the trimmed V and J ends, which lost 1 base and 6 bases, there was a span of 16 bases. The CDR3 region is CASGLGVAGRINEQFF. The CDR3 DNA reads as TGTGCTAGTGGTTTGGGTGTTGCGGGGAGGATCAATGAGCAGTTCTTC.

The V call is TRBV7-9, the J call TRBJ1-1; D is possibly TRBD1 (5 bases). CDR1 and CDR2 (germline): SEHNR, FQNEAQ (reference sequence). The V gene lost 5 bases and the J gene lost 2 bases, with 27 bases spanning the gap. The CDR3 totals 19 residues. CDR3 nucleotides: TGTGCCAGCAGCCGGATCGTAACAGGTCGATTTGGGAACAACACTGAAGCTTTCTTT. Translated: CASSRIVTGRFGNNTEAFF.

This chain uses TRBV7-6 with TRBJ2-1; 9 nucleotides align to TRBD1. The CDR3 runs 15 residues. J lost 6 bases, V lost 2 bases, and 5 bases had no gene match. Germline CDR1 reads SGHVS; CDR2 reads FNYEAQ. CDR3 in DNA: TGTGCCAGCAGCTTAAGGGACAGGGCATTCAATGAGCAGTTCTTC. It codes for CASSLRDRAFNEQFF.

This sequence joins TRBV19 and TRBJ1-5; 8 positions match TRBD1. V shed 5 bases and J 3 bases; nucleotides not matched to a gene: 6. CDR3 size: 15 residues. Germline V gene sequence: CDR1 LNHDA, CDR2 SQIVND (reference sequence). In DNA, the CDR3 is TGTGCCAGTAGTCACGACAGGGGCGTCAATCAGCCCCAGCATTTT. Its translation: CASSHDRGVNQPQHF.

This sequence joins TRBV9 and TRBJ2-5, with D unresolved. The ends were cut back, 4 bases at V and 1 base at J, with 8 bases in the middle. Per germline, CDR1 SGDLS and CDR2 YYNGEE. The length of the CDR3 is 13 residues. This CDR3 is CASSPSAQETQYF. CDR3 in DNA: TGTGCCAGCAGCCCGAGCGCCCAAGAGACCCAGTACTTC.

This chain links TRBV5-6 with TRBJ1-1; D remains ambiguous. CDR3 length: 13 amino acids. The germline V gene encodes CDR1 SGHDT and CDR2 YYEEEE. V gave up 5 bases and J gave up 10 bases, with 18 bases separating them. The CDR3 here is CASSYLANPRAFF. The CDR3 DNA reads TGTGCCAGCAGTTACTTAGCAAACCCAAGAGCTTTCTTT.

This clone is a singleton in its sample. The rearrangement joins TRBV10-3 to TRBJ2-1, with 10 positions matching TRBD2. Looked up from germline, CDR1 is ENHRY and CDR2 is SYGVKD. There are 16 residues in the CDR3. Trimming at V came to 5 bases and at J to 4 bases, leaving 8 bases not matched to a gene. The CDR3 sequence: CAISKGLADRYNEQFF. For the CDR3, the DNA is TGTGCCATCAGTAAAGGACTAGCGGACCGTTACAATGAGCAGTTCTTC.